This record concerns one T cell receptor beta chain sequence. Antigen: not known. Constant-region reverse primers amplified full-length variable regions, followed by semi-nested Nested Universal Primer A PCR. TCRdb processed the 5' RACE reads anew with MiXCR; each CDR3 protein has one entry. The top ten clones hold 2% to 2.5% of a sample with tens of thousands of distinct CDR3 sequences, around 28% of them seen once. Trimming cost V 0 bases and J 0 bases, with 11 bases left between them. The germline V gene has CDR1 SGHDN and CDR2 FVKESK. The CDR3 totals 16 residues. CD25-based Treg depletion was applied to purified naive CD4+ T cells. Study-wide results and caveats: In terms of TCR gene usage, tumor memory CD4+ T cells clustered together with blood and lymph node memory CD4+ cells, as well as with lymph node naive CD4+ cells. The larger cohort examined one V-J beta rearrangement, not whole repertoires.

The chain carries TRBV14 and TRBJ2-5; D is perhaps TRBD2 (6 bases). Specimen: naive CD4+ T cells sorted from blood. Subset indicated: naive CD4+ T cells, CD4+CD45RA+CD25-. The sequence was obtained from a female donor with breast cancer. CDR3 in DNA: TGTGCCAGCAGCCAAGACGCGGGACTTAACCAAGAGACCCAGTACTTC. It is translated as CASSQDAGLNQETQYF.